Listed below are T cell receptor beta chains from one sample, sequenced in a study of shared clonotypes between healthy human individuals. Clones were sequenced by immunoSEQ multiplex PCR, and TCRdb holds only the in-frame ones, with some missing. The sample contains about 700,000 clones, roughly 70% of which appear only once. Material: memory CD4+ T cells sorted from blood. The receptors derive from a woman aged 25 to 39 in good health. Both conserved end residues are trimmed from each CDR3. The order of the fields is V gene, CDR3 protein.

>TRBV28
ASSFYLGIDYNEQF
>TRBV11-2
ASSYPPGSPTGEQY
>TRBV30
AWRGTISSGTTYNEQF
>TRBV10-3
AISDLRGAGSTDTQY
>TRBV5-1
ASSWGLAGDPEQY
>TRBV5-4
ASSLNRAYEQY
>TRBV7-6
ASSLFGTDTQY
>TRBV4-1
ASSLLQGPRSGNTIY
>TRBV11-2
ASSLEGSDGKLF
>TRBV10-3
AISGTGGWNEQF
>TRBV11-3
ASSHLRGTGELF
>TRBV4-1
ASSQERQGGNSPLH
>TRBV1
TSSRGGHGNQPQH
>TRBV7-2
ASSLPPGTSGRGREQY
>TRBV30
AWSVSVNTEAF
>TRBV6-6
ASSYSETRAETQY
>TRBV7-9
ASSLEGDEQY
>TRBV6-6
ASSRQGATGVPY
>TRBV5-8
ASSLRQPQH
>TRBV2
ASMVGEQY
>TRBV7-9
ASSYGTSGRYEQY
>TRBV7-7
ASSLAGRPPLCQPQH
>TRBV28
ASSFRGQGGQPQH
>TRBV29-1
SVVDRDGANVLT
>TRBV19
ASSSGMADTQY
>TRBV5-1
ASSRYGYTTGELF
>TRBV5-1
ASSLKGLTDTQY
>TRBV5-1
ASRSPEGGGYEQY
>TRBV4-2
ASSQSGGMNTEAF
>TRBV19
ASSAGVRDTGELF
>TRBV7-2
ASSFGYDEQY
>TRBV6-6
ASSHTDTGPGELF
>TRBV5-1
ASSLTSAAYNEQF
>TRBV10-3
ANGGDASRPSSYNEQF
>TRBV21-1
ASSKEGTHGEQY
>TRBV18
ASSPGQARGEQY
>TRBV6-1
ASVGGQNYEQY
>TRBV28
ASSHRPRSTEAF
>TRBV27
ASRYRTGNLYNEQF
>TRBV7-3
ASSLNPLTWTANQETQY